The 8 T cell receptor delta chains reported below all come from one sample, sequenced in a study of γδ T cells in repeated Plasmodium falciparum infection. Bulk repertoires came from Vgamma9/Vdelta2+ or Vdelta2-negative gammadelta T cells flow-sorted from PBMC. TCRdb processed the multiplex PCR reads again with the CATT caller. The table has 85,000 to 90,000 delta-chain clones, about 1.5% seen once. Source material: gamma-delta T cells from blood. The source is a pool of human donors (malaria-infected and uninfected, not separated).

About this clone: A far larger clone is a single base away, which makes a read error likely. The sample holds other DNA sequences that translate to the same CDR3. The rearrangement uses TRDV1 and TRDJ1, with 8 bases identical to TRDD2. Here the J gene was assigned by germline matching of the DNA, as TCRdb has none. Per germline, CDR1 TSWWSYY and CDR2 QGS. Losses at the gene ends were 4 bases for V and 1 base for J; bases not matched to a gene: 26. The CDR3 contains 22 residues. The DNA of the CDR3 is TGTGCTCTTGGGGCCCATGGGGCCTTCCTAACACCCGTACCTTTCCCCACCGATAAACTCATCTTT. Amino acids: CALGAHGAFLTPVPFPTDKLIF.

About this clone itself: The protein in TCRdb stems from a much larger clone and differs at residue 5 from this DNA's translation, likely a read error; here the protein is translated from the DNA. This chain uses TRDV2 with TRDJ1; 10 bases line up with TRDD3. The J gene, absent from TCRdb, was called here by matching the DNA to germline. V lost 1 base, J lost 2 bases, and 9 bases stayed unmatched. The CDR3 spans 17 residues. Per the germline V gene, CDR1 is GEAIGNYY and CDR2 is EKD. The CDR3 DNA reads TGTGCCTGTGACACACTTACTGGGGGATCTGCGACCGATAAACTCATCTTT. It specifies CACDTLTGGSATDKLIF.

Comments on this clone: TCRdb's entry gives the protein of a much larger clone, which mismatches this DNA's translation at residue 15, likely from a read error; the protein reported here is translated from the DNA. CDR3 nucleotides: TGTGCCTGTGATCTCTGGGGGAGCCGTCTGTACACCGATAAACCCATCTTT. This sequence encodes CACDLWGSRLYTDKPIF. The chain joins TRDV2 to TRDJ1, with 8 bases that match TRDD3. The CDR3 length is 17 residues. Germline CDR1 and CDR2: GEAIGNYY and EKD.

This clone appeared a few times. A read error likely explains why the TCRdb protein, taken from a much larger clone, differs from this DNA's translation at residue 11; the protein shown is translated from the DNA. The CDR3 loop reads CALGDLSPIPSAADKLIF. The CDR3 DNA is TGTGCTCTTGGGGACCTTAGTCCAATTCCTTCGGCGGCTGATAAACTCATCTTT. The gene calls are TRDV1 and TRDJ1, with D perhaps TRDD2 (5 bases). TCRdb records no J gene; here it was assigned by comparing the DNA to germline. The germline V and J ends were trimmed by 3 bases and 5 bases, with 25 bases remaining between them. The length of the CDR3 is 18 residues. Germline V lookup: CDR1 TSWWSYY, CDR2 QGS.

This clone has just a few counts. TCRdb's protein for this DNA is that of a much larger clone and differs from the translation at residue 17, likely a read error; the protein shown is the DNA translation. The chain uses TRDV1 and TRDJ1, with TRDD3 matching over 9 bases. The J gene is not listed in TCRdb, so it was assigned here from a DNA match to germline. Germline lookup yields CDR1 TSWWSYY and CDR2 QGS. The CDR3 totals 21 residues. CDR3 bases: TGTGCTCTTGGGGGACGCCTCCACCTGTTACTGGGGGAAAAATACACCGGTAAACTCATCTTT. Encoded protein: CALGGRLHLLLGEKYTGKLIF.

This clone was observed at least ten times. A far larger clone is off by one base, so a read error is likely. The identical CDR3 is also encoded by other nucleotide sequences in the sample. The chain joins TRDV2 to TRDJ1; D gene unclear. The CDR3 extends over 14 amino acids. Germline V lookup: CDR1 GEAIGNYY, CDR2 EKD. The V end lost 0 bases, the J end lost 10 bases, and 17 bases lay between the germline ends. DNA of the CDR3: TGTGCCTGTGACACCCCTTTTGTGGTTGGCGTACTCATCTTT. Translating it yields CACDTPFVVGVLIF.

Concerning this clone: TCRdb shows a much larger clone's protein in place of this DNA's translation, and the two differ at residue 3, likely through a read error; the protein shown is translated from the DNA. The CDR3 here is CAPGEHLGDSVLIF. CDR3 DNA: TGTGCTCCTGGGGAACACCTGGGGGATTCGGTGCTCATCTTT. No call exists for the J gene, whereas the V gene is TRDV1; the tabulated D call, TRDD3, remains unverified against the DNA. CDR1 is TSWWSYY, CDR2 QGS, per germline. CDR3 length: 14 residues.

This clone has just a few counts. TCRdb's protein for this DNA is that of a much larger clone and differs from the translation at residue 14, likely a read error; the protein shown is the DNA translation. The chain combines TRDV1 with TRDJ1, with D perhaps TRDD2 or TRDD3 (5 bases each). Here the J gene came from matching the DNA to germline, since TCRdb omits it. Trimming removed 1 base from V and 3 bases from J, with 24 bases in between. The germline V gene encodes CDR1 TSWWSYY and CDR2 QGS. This CDR3 region has 19 residues. The CDR3 coding sequence is TGTGCTCTTGGGGAACCCCACTTCCATACTAGCTGGGAGGCCGATAAACTCATCTTT. Amino acid sequence: CALGEPHFHTSWEADKLIF.